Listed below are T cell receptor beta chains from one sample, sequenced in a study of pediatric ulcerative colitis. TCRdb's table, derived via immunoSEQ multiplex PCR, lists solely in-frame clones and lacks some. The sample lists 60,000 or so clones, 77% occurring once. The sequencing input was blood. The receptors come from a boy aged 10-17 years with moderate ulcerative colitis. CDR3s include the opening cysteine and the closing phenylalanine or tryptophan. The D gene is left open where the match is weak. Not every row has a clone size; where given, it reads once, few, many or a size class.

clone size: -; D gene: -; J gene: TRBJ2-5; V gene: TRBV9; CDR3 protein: CASSVEETQYF; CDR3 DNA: TGTGCCAGCAGCGTGGAAGAGACCCAGTACTTC
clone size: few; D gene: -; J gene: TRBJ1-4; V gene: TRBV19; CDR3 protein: CASSAGSSGEKLFF; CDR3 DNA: TGTGCCAGTAGTGCAGGTTCGTCGGGTGAAAAACTGTTTTTT
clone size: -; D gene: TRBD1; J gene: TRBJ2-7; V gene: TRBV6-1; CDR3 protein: CASSEAGTAYEQYF; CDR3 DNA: TGTGCCAGCAGTGAAGCCGGGACAGCCTACGAGCAGTACTTC
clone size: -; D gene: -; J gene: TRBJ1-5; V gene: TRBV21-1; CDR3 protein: CATQLGETDRKHQGFQPQHF; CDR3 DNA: TGTGCCACCCAATTAGGGGAAACGGACAGAAAACACCAGGGCTTCCAGCCCCAGCATTTT
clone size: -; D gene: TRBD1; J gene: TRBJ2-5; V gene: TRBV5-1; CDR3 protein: CASSLSTGGRETQYF; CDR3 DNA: TGCGCCAGCAGCTTGTCCACAGGGGGGCGGGAGACCCAGTACTTC
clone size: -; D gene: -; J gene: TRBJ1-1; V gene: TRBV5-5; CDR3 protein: CASSQGGNTEAFF; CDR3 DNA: TGTGCCAGCAGCCAGGGAGGAAACACTGAAGCTTTCTTT
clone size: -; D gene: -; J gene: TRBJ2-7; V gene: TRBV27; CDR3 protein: CASSFRGGGIYEQYF; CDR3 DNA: TGTGCCAGCAGTTTCAGGGGAGGCGGTATCTACGAGCAGTACTTC
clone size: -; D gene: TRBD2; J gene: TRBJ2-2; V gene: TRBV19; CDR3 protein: CASSIDSGLAGGRFF; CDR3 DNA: TGTGCCAGTAGTATAGACTCGGGACTAGCGGGAGGTCGGTTTTTT
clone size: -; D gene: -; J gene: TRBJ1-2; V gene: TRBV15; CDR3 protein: CATSSSVWGLGDYRYTF; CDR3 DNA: TGTGCCACCAGCAGTTCAGTATGGGGTCTCGGGGACTATCGCTACACCTTC
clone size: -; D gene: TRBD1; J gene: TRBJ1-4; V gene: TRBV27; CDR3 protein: CASTKQGAEAANEKLFF; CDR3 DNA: TGTGCCAGCACTAAACAGGGGGCGGAGGCGGCTAATGAAAAACTGTTTTTT
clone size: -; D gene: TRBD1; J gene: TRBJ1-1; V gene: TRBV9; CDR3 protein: CASSGPGTGNMNTEAFF; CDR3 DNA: TGTGCCAGCAGCGGCCCCGGGACAGGGAATATGAACACTGAAGCTTTCTTT
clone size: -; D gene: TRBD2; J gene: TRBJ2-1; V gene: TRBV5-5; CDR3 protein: CASSLVIAGPADEQFF; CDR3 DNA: TGTGCCAGCAGCTTGGTGATAGCGGGGCCTGCGGATGAGCAGTTCTTC
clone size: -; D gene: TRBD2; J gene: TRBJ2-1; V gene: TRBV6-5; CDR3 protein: CASSYRTSGISEQFF; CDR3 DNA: TGTGCCAGCAGTTACCGGACTAGCGGTATAAGTGAGCAGTTCTTC
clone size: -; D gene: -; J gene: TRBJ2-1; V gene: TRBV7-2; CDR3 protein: CASSATTSSYNEQFF; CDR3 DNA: TGTGCCAGCAGCGCTACTACAAGCTCCTACAATGAGCAGTTCTTC
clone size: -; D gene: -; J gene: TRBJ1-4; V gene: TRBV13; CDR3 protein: CASSLEALNEKLFF; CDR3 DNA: TGTGCCAGCAGCTTAGAGGCCCTTAATGAAAAACTGTTTTTT
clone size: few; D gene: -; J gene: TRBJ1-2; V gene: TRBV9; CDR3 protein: CASSHDLLSLRYGYTF; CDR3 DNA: TGTGCCAGCAGCCACGACCTCCTCTCTCTGCGGTATGGCTACACCTTC
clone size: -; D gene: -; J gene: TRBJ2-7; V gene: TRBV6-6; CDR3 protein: CASNRVGGPNEQYF; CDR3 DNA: TGTGCCAGCAATAGGGTTGGGGGGCCGAACGAGCAGTACTTC
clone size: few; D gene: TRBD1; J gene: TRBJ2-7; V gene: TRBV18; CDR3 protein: CASSPLGQGVGPYEQYF; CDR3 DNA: TGTGCCAGCTCACCACTGGGACAGGGGGTTGGCCCCTACGAGCAGTACTTC
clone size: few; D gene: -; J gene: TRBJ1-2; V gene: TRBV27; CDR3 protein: CASSSPLTNYGYTF; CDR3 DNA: TGTGCCAGCAGTTCCCCCTTGACAAACTATGGCTACACCTTC
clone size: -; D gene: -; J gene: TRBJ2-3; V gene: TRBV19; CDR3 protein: CASRPPPPADTQYF; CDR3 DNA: TGTGCCAGTAGACCGCCCCCCCCTGCAGATACGCAGTATTTT
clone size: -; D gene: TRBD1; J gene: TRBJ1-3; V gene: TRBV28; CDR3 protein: CASSAGDRATTGNTIYF; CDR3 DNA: TGTGCCAGCAGTGCTGGGGACAGGGCTACTACTGGAAACACCATATATTTT
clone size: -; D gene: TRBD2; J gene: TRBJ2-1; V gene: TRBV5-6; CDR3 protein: CASRSLAGADNEQFF; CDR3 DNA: TGTGCCAGCAGGTCGCTAGCGGGGGCCGACAATGAGCAGTTCTTC
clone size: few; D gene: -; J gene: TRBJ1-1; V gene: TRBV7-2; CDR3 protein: CASSLVGQQGWRSAFF; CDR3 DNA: TGTGCCAGCAGCTTAGTGGGACAACAGGGTTGGAGATCTGCTTTCTTT
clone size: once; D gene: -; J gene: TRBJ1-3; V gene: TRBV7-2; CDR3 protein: CASSLVFGNTIYF; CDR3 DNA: TGTGCCAGCAGCTTAGTATTTGGAAACACCATATATTTT
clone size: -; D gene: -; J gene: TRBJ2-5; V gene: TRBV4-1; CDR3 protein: CASSQVGQQETQYF; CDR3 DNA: TGCGCCAGCAGCCAAGTCGGCCAGCAAGAGACCCAGTACTTC
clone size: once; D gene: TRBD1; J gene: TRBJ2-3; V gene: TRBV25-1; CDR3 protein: CASYPTPGQGTDTQYF; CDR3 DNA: TGTGCCAGCTATCCCACCCCCGGACAGGGTACAGATACGCAGTATTTT
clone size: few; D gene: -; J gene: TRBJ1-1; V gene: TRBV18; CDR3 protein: CASSPPGLPRMNTEAFF; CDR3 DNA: TGTGCCAGCTCACCACCGGGACTACCCAGAATGAACACTGAAGCTTTCTTT
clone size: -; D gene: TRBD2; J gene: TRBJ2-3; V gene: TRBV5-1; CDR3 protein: CASSTGLAGGRTDTQYF; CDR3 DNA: TGCGCCAGCAGCACGGGACTAGCGGGGGGGCGCACAGATACGCAGTATTTT
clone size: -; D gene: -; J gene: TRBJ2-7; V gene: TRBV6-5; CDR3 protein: CASSEGHEQYF; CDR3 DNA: TGTGCCAGCAGTGAAGGACACGAGCAGTACTTC
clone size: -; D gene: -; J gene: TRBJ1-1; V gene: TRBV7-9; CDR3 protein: CASSFLTGPANTEAFF; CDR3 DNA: TGTGCCAGCAGCTTCCTGACAGGACCTGCGAACACTGAAGCTTTCTTT
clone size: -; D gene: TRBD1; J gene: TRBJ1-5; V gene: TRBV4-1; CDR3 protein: CASSQVHRGGELSNQPQHF; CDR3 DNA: TGCGCCAGCAGCCAAGTCCACAGGGGAGGTGAGCTGAGCAATCAGCCCCAGCATTTT
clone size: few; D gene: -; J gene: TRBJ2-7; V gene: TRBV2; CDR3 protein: CASSEALEGMQYF; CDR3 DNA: TGTGCCAGCAGTGAAGCTCTTGAGGGGATGCAGTACTTC
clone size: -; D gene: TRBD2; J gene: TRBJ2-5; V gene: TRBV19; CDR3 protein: CASSISGGMQETQYF; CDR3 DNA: TGTGCCAGTAGTATTAGCGGGGGGATGCAAGAGACCCAGTACTTC
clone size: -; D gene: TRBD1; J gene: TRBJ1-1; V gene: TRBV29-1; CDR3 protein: CSVLGTGGPAEAFF; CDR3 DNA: TGCAGCGTTCTGGGGACAGGGGGCCCCGCTGAAGCTTTCTTT
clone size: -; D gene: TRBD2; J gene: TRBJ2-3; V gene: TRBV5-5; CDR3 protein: CASSLLGVAGGPPDTQYF; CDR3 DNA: TGTGCCAGCAGCTTACTAGGCGTAGCGGGAGGGCCCCCAGATACGCAGTATTTT
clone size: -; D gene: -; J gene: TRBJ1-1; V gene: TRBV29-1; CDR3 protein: CSARQVVQYTEAFF; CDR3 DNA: TGCAGCGCCAGACAGGTTGTTCAATACACTGAAGCTTTCTTT
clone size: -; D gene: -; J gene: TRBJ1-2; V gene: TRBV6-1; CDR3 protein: CASSERDEFYGYTF; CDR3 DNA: TGTGCCAGCAGTGAAAGAGACGAATTCTATGGCTACACCTTC
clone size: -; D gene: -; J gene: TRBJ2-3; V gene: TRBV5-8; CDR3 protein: CASSLEGDPQYF; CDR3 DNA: TGTGCCAGCAGCTTGGAGGGGGATCCGCAGTATTTT
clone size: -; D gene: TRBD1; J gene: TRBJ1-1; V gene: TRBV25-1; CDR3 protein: CASSDYGTGERYTEAFF; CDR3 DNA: TGTGCCAGCAGTGATTACGGGACAGGGGAACGGTACACTGAAGCTTTCTTT
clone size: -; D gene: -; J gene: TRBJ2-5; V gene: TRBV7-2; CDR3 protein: CASSLGGRQETQYF; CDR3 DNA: TGTGCCAGCAGCTTAGGGGGTAGACAAGAGACCCAGTACTTC
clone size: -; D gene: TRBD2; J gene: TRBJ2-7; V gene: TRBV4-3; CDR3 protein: CASSPGLEGSSYEQYF; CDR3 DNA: TGCGCCAGCAGCCCTGGACTAGAAGGATCCTCCTACGAGCAGTACTTC
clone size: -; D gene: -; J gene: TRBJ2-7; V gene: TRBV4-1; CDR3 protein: CASSQGRGGYEQYF; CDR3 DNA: TGCGCCAGCAGCCAGGGGAGGGGGGGCTACGAGCAGTACTTC
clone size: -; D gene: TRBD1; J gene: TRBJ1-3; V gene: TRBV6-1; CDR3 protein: CASRGQGSSGNTIYF; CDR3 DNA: TGTGCCAGCAGAGGACAGGGGAGCTCTGGAAACACCATATATTTT
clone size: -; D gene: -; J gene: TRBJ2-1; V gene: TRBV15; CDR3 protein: CATSLNQEQFF; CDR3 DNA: TGTGCCACCAGCCTTAACCAGGAGCAGTTCTTC
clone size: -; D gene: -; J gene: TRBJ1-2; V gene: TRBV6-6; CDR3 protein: CASRPSSSGGYTF; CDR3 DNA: TGTGCCAGCAGGCCGTCCTCTTCCGGTGGCTACACCTTC
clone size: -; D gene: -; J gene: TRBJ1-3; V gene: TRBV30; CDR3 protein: CAWSSGGGGNTIYF; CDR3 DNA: TGTGCCTGGAGCTCGGGGGGAGGTGGAAACACCATATATTTT
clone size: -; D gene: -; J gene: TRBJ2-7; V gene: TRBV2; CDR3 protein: CASSEIVGSYEQYF; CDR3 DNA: TGTGCCAGCAGTGAAATCGTGGGCTCCTACGAGCAGTACTTC
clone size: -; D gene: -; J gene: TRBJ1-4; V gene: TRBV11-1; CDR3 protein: CASSFRGGTTNEKLFF; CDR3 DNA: TGTGCCAGCAGCTTCCGAGGGGGTACAACTAATGAAAAACTGTTTTTT
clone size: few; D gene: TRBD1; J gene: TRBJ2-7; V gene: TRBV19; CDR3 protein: CASSIGYRGRYEQYF; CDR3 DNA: TGTGCCAGTAGTATAGGTTACAGGGGCCGGTACGAGCAGTACTTC
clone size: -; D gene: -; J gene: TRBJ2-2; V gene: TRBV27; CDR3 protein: CASSFRRDSTGELFF; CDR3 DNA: TGTGCCAGCAGTTTTCGAAGGGATAGCACCGGGGAGCTGTTTTTT